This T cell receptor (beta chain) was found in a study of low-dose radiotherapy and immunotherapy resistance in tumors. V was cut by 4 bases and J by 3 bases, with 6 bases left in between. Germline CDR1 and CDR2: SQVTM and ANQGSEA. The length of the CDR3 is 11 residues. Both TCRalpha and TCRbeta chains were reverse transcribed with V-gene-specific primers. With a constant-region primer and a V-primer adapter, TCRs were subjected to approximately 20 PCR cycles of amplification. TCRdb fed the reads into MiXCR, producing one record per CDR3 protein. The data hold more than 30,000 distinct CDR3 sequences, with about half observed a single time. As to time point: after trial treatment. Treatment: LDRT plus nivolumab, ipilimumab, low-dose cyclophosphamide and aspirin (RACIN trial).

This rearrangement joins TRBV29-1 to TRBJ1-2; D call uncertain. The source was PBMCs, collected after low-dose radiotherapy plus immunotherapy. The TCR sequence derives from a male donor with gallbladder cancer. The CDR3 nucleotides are TGCAGCGTTGGCAGAGACTATGGCTACACCTTC. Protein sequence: CSVGRDYGYTF.